The 7 T cell receptor beta chains below come from one sample, sequenced in a study of technical replicates of blood from several donors. The assay was immunoSEQ multiplex PCR, and TCRdb's table has in-frame clones only and misses some. The sample lists around 73,000 clones; approximately 90% were seen once. Sequenced input: PBMCs. Receptor source: a human donor in good health. Some clones in this sample may be carry-over from other donors' samples.

The chain joins TRBV7-3 to TRBJ1-5; TRBD1 matches 7 bases. Germline trimming cut 1 base from V and 10 bases from J; bases unmatched to any gene: 4. The CDR3 is made up of 13 amino acids. Germline V gene lookup returns CDR1 SGHTA and CDR2 FQGTGA. The CDR3 sequence: CASSLRQGDPQHF. In nucleotides, the CDR3 is TGTGCCAGCAGCTTAAGGCAGGGGGATCCCCAGCATTTT.

The chain carries TRBV14 and TRBJ1-4; TRBD1 is a possible D gene (6 bases). Deletions cut 4 bases from V and 2 bases from J, with 11 bases between. The CDR3 runs to 15 residues. The V gene's germline CDR1 is SGHDN and CDR2 FVKESK. The CDR3 bases are TGTGCCAGCAGCCCTACAGGGTTGACTAATGAAAAACTGTTTTTT. Its protein product is CASSPTGLTNEKLFF.

This chain links TRBV5-4 with TRBJ2-3; 7 nucleotides align to TRBD2. The CDR3 loop spans 15 amino acids. CDR1 and CDR2 from the germline V gene are SGHNT and YYREEE (reference sequence). V shed 0 bases and J 4 bases; nucleotides not matched to a gene: 5. The CDR3 nucleotides are TGTGCCAGCAGCTTGGGGGGGAGGGCCTCAGATACGCAGTATTTT. Residues: CASSLGGRASDTQYF.

This clone showed up just once. The chain couples TRBV6-5 to TRBJ1-6, with 8 bases fitting TRBD1. Germline V gene data show CDR1 as MNHEY and CDR2 as SVGAGI. This CDR3 has 15 residues. Trimming removed 5 bases from V and 4 bases from J; junction bases left unmatched: 4. The CDR3 DNA is TGTGCCAGCAGTATAACAGGGGGTTATAATTCACCCCTCCACTTT. This gives the protein CASSITGGYNSPLHF.

The V call is TRBV7-9, the J call TRBJ2-7, with 9 bases lining up with TRBD1. The CDR3 runs 14 residues. Trimming at V came to 3 bases and at J to 5 bases, leaving 5 bases not matched to a gene. The germline V gene encodes CDR1 SEHNR and CDR2 FQNEAQ (reference sequence). CDR3 nucleotide sequence: TGTGCCAGCAGCTTCGGACAGGGGAACCACGAGCAGTACTTC. This sequence encodes CASSFGQGNHEQYF.

The chain has TRBV6-4 and TRBJ2-2; D perhaps matches TRBD1 (6 bases). Germline V CDR1 and CDR2: MRHNA, SNTAGT. V dropped 6 bases and J dropped 4 bases, with 15 bases sitting between them. This CDR3 has 15 amino acids. Written as DNA, the CDR3 is TGTGCCAGCAGGGAGCTCAGGGGCGGCACCGGGGAGCTGTTTTTT. It translates to CASRELRGGTGELFF.

This chain uses TRBV11-2 with TRBJ2-1, with TRBD2 matching 13 bases. The CDR3 spans 16 residues. In germline, CDR1 is SGHAT, CDR2 FQNNGV. Germline trimming cut 8 bases from V and 6 bases from J; bases unmatched to any gene: 10. CDR3 sequence: CASRRLAGGRGNEQFF. The CDR3 bases are TGTGCCAGCCGACGACTAGCGGGAGGTAGGGGCAATGAGCAGTTCTTC.